What follows describes a single TCR beta chain. The entry originates in a study of blood T cell repertoires in COVID-19. Some clones are missing from TCRdb's copy, which holds only in-frame ones; the method was immunoSEQ multiplex PCR. Of a few hundred thousand clones listed, roughly nine tenths are singletons. V was pared by 2 bases and J by 0 bases, with 9 bases between. CDR3 length equals 15 residues. Germline CDR1 SGHAT, CDR2 FQNNGV. The clonotype comes from a young woman who had recovered from COVID-19. The V and J genes are TRBV11-2 and TRBJ2-3, with no clear D. The sample taken for sequencing was PBMCs or T cells enriched from blood (not recorded which). DNA for the CDR3: TGTGCCAGCAGCTTATCGAGACATAGCACAGATACGCAGTATTTT. Amino acids: CASSLSRHSTDTQYF.